The present entry profiles one T cell receptor beta chain with its context. V was pared by 4 bases and J by 0 bases, with 7 bases of the junction left unmatched. CDR3 length equals 16 residues. Germline values: CDR1 SGHNT, CDR2 YYREEE (reference sequence). Per the authors' pipeline: Estimated nucleated cell counts came from reference gene primer amplification. Sequencing was performed with immunoSEQ multiplex PCR; in TCRdb, only in-frame clones are kept and a portion is missing. The DNA gave D and trimming, while V, J and clone size come from that table. The repertoire has about 200,000 clones, just under 90% of them found once; the top ten carry over 0.95%. Recovered status in Cohort 3 required two negative PCRs, clearance, or symptom resolution. The sample originates from a study of blood T cell repertoires in COVID-19.

The clonotype originates from a man aged 30-40 years who had recovered from COVID-19. The sequenced sample consisted of PBMCs or T cells enriched from blood (not recorded which). The chain links TRBV5-4 to TRBJ2-7; 10 bases are shared with TRBD1. The CDR3 loop reads CASSTLRTGGSYEQYF. The CDR3 nucleotides are TGTGCCAGCAGCACTCTACGGACAGGGGGCTCCTACGAGCAGTACTTC.